This TCR beta chain was recorded in a study of T cell responses to AZD1222 COVID-19 vaccine. Trimming removed 4 bases at V and 3 bases at J, with 14 bases between. The CDR3 runs to 15 residues. Germline V CDR1 and CDR2: LGHDT, YNNKEL (reference sequence). Libraries were prepared by immunoSEQ multiplex PCR; TCRdb keeps only in-frame clonotypes and omits some of them. The sample holds some 80,000 clones, about 87% seen once. Findings of the study overall: Nearly half of unique spike-specific TCRs reportedly avoided B.1.351 and B.1.1.7 mutated regions. Donors were chiefly white British, with a greater number of females, and clonal diversity was perhaps underestimated.

In regard to this clone: Its antigen is unknown.

V is TRBV3-1 (or the pseudogene TRBV3-2) and J is TRBJ2-3; no firm D call. This sample comprised peripheral blood, obtained on day 0 of AZD1222 vaccination. This sequence was found in an adult in good health. DNA for the CDR3: TGTGCCAGCAGCCTCCAGACGGCCCCGACAGATACGCAGTATTTT. This codes for CASSLQTAPTDTQYF.